This TCR beta chain comes out of a study of T cell responses to AZD1222 COVID-19 vaccine. This CDR3 region has 15 residues. V lost 5 bases, J lost 2 bases, and 15 bases lay in between. The germline CDR1 and CDR2 sequences are SGHTA and FQGTGA. Method: immunoSEQ multiplex PCR; TCRdb's copy keeps in-frame clones and lacks some. The sample holds around 150,000 clones, 80% to 95% seen once. General study results and limits: White British ancestry dominated among donors, who included more females, and clonal diversity was possibly underestimated.

As regards this clone: What it binds is unknown.

This chain uses TRBV7-3 with TRBJ2-5; either TRBD1 or TRBD2 may supply D (5 bases each). The TCR sequence derives from an adult who received the AZD1222 COVID-19 vaccine. The specimen was peripheral blood, collected 28 days after the second AZD1222 dose. The CDR3 coding sequence is TGTGCCAGCAGCCAAACGGGGCAGCCTCAAGAGACCCAGTACTTC. As protein: CASSQTGQPQETQYF.